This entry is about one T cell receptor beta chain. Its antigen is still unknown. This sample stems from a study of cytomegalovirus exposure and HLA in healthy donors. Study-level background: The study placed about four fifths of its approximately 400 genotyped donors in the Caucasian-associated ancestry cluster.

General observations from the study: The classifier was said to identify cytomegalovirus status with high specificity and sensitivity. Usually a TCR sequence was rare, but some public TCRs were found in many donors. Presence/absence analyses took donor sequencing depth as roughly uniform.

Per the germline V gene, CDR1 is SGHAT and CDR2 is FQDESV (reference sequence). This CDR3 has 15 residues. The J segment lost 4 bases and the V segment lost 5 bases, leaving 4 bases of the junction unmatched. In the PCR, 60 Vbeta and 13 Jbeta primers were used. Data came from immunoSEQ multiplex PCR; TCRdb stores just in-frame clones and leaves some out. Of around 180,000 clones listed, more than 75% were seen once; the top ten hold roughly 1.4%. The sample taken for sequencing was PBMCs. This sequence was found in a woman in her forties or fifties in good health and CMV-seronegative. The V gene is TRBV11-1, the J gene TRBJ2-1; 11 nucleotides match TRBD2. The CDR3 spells CASSPGTSGYNEQFF. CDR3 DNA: TGTGCCAGCAGCCCCGGGACTAGCGGTTACAATGAGCAGTTCTTC.